This T cell receptor beta chain was sequenced for a study of blood T cell repertoires in COVID-19. CDR1 and CDR2 (germline): LNHDA, SQIVND (reference sequence). This CDR3 region has 15 residues. Trimming shortened V by 3 bases and J by 4 bases, and 15 bases separated the two germline ends. Profiling relied on immunoSEQ multiplex PCR, and the TCRdb table lists in-frame clones only, not all of them. This table holds 180,000 or so clones, about 89% found once. This chain joins TRBV19 and TRBJ1-2; tentatively, D is TRBD1 (6 bases). Sequenced: peripheral blood. This sequence was found in a man between 40 and 49 years old with active or convalescent COVID-19. This CDR3 is CASSIPGRGTYGYTF. The CDR3 DNA sequence: TGTGCCAGTAGTATCCCCGGCAGGGGTACCTATGGCTACACCTTC.